The clone carrying this T cell receptor beta chain has a handful of counts. The source of the sample is a study of T cell repertoires in cytomegalovirus infection. On the study more broadly: It was the public TCR beta signatures that indicated both CMV infection and matching HLA type.

One entry per CDR3 protein, called by TCRdb with MiXCR from the reads. The data show around 140,000 distinct CDR3 sequences, about 6.1% seen once. J gave up 7 bases and V 10 bases, and 7 bases lay outside the gene matches. This CDR3 is built from 13 residues. CDR1 is ENHRY, CDR2 SYGVKD, per germline. The chain links TRBV10-3 to TRBJ1-1; the match to TRBD1 covers 12 bases. The specimen was PBMCs. This clonotype originated in a human donor in good health (CMV status not recorded). Some clones in this sample may be carry-over from other donors' samples. CDR3 residues: CATVGTGGIEAFF. The CDR3 DNA is TGTGCCACGGTCGGGACAGGGGGCATTGAAGCTTTCTTT.